The T cell receptor beta chain described here comes from a study of blood T cell repertoires in COVID-19. No more than 2 weeks before study entry, exposed participants had met a case of COVID-19. The assay was immunoSEQ multiplex PCR, and TCRdb's table has in-frame clones only and misses some. Found here are under 200,000 clones, roughly 84% of them singletons; the top ten hold under 4%. Trimming left V 7 bases short and J 3 bases short, with 22 bases between. The CDR3 is made up of 17 amino acids. The specimen was PBMCs or T cells enriched from blood (not recorded which). This clonotype was obtained from a woman aged 30 to 39 who had been exposed to COVID-19. The chain uses TRBV6-7 and TRBJ1-5; the D gene is possibly TRBD1 (5 bases). TRBV6-7 is an ORF; its function is uncertain. CDR3 bases: TGTGCCAGCACCCCCGGGGGGGTGGGGAGGATCAATCAGCCCCAGCATTTT. It is translated as CASTPGGVGRINQPQHF.